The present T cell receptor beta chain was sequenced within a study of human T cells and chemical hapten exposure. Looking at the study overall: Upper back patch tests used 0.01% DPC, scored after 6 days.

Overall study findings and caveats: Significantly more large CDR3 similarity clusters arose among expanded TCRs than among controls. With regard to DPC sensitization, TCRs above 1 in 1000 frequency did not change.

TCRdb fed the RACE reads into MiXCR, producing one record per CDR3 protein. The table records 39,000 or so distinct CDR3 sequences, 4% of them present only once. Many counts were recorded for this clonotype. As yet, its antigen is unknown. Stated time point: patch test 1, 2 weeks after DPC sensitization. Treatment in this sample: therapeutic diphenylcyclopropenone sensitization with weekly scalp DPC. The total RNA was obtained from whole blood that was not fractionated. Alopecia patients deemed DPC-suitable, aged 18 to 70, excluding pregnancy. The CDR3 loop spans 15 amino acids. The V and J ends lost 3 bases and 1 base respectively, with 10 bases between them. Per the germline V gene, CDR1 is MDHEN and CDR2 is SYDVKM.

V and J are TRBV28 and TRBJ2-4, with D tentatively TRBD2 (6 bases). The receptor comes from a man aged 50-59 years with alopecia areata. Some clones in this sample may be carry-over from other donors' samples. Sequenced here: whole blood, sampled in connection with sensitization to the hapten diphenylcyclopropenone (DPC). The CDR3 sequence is CASSFGGAAKNIQYF. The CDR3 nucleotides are TGTGCCAGCAGTTTTGGAGGGGCGGCCAAAAACATTCAGTACTTC.